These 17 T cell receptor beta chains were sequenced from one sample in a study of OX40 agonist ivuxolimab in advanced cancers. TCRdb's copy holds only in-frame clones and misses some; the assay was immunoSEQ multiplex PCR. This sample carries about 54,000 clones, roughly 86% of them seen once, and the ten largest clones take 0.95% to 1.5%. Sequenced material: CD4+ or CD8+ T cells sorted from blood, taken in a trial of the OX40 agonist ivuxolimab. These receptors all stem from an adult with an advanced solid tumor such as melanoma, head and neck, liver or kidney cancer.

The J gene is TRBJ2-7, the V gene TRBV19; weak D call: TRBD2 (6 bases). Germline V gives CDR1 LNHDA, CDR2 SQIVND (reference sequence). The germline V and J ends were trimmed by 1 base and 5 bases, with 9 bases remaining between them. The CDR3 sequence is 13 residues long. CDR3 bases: TGTGCCAGTAGTATAGCGAGGGAGGACGAGCAGTACTTC. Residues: CASSIAREDEQYF.

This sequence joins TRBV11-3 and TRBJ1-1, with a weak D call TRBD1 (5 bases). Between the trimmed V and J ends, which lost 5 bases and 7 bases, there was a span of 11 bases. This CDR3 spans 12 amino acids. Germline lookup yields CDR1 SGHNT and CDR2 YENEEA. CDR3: CASSQGPGEAFF. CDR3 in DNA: TGTGCCAGCAGCCAGGGCCCGGGTGAAGCTTTCTTT.

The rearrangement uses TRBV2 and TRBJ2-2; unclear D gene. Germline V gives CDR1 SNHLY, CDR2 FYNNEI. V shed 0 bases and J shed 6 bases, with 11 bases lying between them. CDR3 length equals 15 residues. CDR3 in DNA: TGTGCCAGCAGTGAAGCGGGTCCGGTCGCCGGGGAGCTGTTTTTT. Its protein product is CASSEAGPVAGELFF.

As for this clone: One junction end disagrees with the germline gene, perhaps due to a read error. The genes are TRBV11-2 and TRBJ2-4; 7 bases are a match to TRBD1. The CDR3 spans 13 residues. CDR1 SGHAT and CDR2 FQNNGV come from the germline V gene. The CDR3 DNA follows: TGTGCCAGCAGCTGGGGAGTACAGGGGTTAAAACTCTTC. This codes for CASSWGVQGLKLF.

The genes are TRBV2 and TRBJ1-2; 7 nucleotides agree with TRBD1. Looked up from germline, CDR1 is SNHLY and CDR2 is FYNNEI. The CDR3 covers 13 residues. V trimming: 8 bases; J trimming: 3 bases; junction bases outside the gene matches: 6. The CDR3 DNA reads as TGTGCCAGCCAGCCTGACAGGGACTATGGCTACACCTTC. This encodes CASQPDRDYGYTF.

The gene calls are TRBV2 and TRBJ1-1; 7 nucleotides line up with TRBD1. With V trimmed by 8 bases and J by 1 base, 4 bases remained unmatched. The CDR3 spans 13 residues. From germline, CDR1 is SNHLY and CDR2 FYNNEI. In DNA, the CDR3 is TGTGCCAGCGACAGGGTCCGGAACACTGAAGCTTTCTTT. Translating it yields CASDRVRNTEAFF.

The CDR3 region has the DNA TGTGCCAGCAGTTTACGACAGGTAGACAGGGAGCTGTTTTTT. It is translated as CASSLRQVDRELFF. The chain has TRBV28 and TRBJ2-2, with a possible D match to TRBD1 (6 bases). Trimming stripped 2 bases from V and 9 bases from J, with 13 bases between. CDR3 size: 14 residues. Germline CDR1 MDHEN, CDR2 SYDVKM.

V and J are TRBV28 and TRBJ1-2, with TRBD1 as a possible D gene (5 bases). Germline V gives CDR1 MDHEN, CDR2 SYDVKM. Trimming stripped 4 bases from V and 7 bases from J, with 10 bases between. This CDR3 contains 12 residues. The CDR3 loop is CASSSQGGGYTF. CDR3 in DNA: TGTGCCAGCAGTTCTCAGGGTGGTGGCTACACCTTC.

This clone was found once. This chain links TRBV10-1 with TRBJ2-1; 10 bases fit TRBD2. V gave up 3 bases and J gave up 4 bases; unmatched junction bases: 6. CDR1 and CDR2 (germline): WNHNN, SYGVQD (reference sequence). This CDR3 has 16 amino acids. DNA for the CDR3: TGCGCCAGCAGTGACAGCGGGAGGGGGGGATACAATGAGCAGTTCTTC. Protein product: CASSDSGRGGYNEQFF.

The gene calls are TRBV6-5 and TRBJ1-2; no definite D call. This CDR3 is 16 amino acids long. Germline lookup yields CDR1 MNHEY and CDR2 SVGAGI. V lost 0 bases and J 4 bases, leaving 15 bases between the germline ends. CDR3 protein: CASSYSTLRASYGYTF. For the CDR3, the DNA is TGTGCCAGCAGTTACTCGACGCTAAGGGCGTCCTATGGCTACACCTTC.

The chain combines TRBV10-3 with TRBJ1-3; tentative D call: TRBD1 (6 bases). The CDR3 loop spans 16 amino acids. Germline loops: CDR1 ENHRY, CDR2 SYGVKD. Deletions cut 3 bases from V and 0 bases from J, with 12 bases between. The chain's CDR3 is CAISDWTVLSGNTIYF. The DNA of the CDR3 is TGTGCCATCAGTGATTGGACAGTCCTCTCTGGAAACACCATATATTTT.

CDR3: CASSPSGQGPGDEQFF. For the CDR3, the DNA is TGCGCCAGCAGCCCTTCCGGACAGGGACCTGGGGATGAGCAGTTCTTC. This chain joins TRBV5-1 and TRBJ2-1, with 8 bases matching TRBD1. The CDR3 runs 16 residues. V gave up 4 bases and J gave up 8 bases; unmatched junction bases: 14. Germline loops: CDR1 SGHRS, CDR2 YFSETQ.

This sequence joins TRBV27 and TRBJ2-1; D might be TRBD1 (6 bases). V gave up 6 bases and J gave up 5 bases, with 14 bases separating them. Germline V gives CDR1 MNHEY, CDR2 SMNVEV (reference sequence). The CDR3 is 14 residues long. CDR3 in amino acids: CASSYETGHNEQFF. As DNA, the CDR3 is TGTGCCAGCAGCTACGAGACAGGTCACAATGAGCAGTTCTTC.

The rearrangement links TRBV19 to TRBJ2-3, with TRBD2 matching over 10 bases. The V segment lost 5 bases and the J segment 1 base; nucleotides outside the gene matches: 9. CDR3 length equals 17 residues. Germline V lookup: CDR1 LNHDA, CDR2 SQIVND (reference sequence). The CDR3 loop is CASSSRGLAEGTDTQYF. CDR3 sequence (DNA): TGTGCCAGTAGTTCTCGTGGACTAGCGGAGGGCACAGATACGCAGTATTTT. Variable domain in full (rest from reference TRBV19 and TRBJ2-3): DGGITQSPKYLFRKEGQNVTLSCEQNLNHDAMYWYRQDPGQGLRLIYYSQIVNDFQKGDIAEGYSVSREKKESFPLTVTSAQKNPTAFYLCASSSRGLAEGTDTQYFGPGTRLTVL.

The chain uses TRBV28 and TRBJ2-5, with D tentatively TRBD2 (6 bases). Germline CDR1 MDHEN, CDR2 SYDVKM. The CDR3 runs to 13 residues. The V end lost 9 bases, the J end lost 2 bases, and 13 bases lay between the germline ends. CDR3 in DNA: TGTGCCAGTCGCGTGGACTATCAAGAGACCCAGTACTTC. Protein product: CASRVDYQETQYF. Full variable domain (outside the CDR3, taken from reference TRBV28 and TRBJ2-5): DVKVTQSSRYLVKRTGEKVFLECVQDMDHENMFWYRQDPGLGLRLIYFSYDVKMKEKGDIPEGYSVSREKKERFSLILESASTNQTSMYLCASRVDYQETQYFGPGTRLLVL.

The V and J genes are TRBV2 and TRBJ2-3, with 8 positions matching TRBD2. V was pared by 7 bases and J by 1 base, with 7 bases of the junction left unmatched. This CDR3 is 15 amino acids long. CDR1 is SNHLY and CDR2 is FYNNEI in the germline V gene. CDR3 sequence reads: CASTLTSVGTDTQYF. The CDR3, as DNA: TGTGCCAGCACTCTGACTAGCGTAGGCACAGATACGCAGTATTTT. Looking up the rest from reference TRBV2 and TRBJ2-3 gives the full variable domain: EPEVTQTPSHQVTQMGQEVILRCVPISNHLYFYWYRQILGQKVEFLVSFYNNEISEKSEIFDDQFSVERPDGSNFTLKIRSTKLEDSAMYFCASTLTSVGTDTQYFGPGTRLTVL.

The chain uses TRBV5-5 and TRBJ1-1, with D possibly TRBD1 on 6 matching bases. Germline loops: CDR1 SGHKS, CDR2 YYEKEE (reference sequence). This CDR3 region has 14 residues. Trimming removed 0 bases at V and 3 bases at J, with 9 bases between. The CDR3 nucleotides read TGTGCCAGCAGCTTGGAGGGGGTTGACACTGAAGCTTTCTTT. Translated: CASSLEGVDTEAFF.